This T cell receptor beta chain was obtained from a study of cytomegalovirus exposure and HLA in healthy donors. Regarding this clone: Other DNA sequences of this sample code for an identical CDR3.

Data came from immunoSEQ multiplex PCR; TCRdb stores just in-frame clones and leaves some out. The sample shows hundreds of thousands of clones, around 90% of them seen only once. Sample: PBMCs. This clonotype was obtained from a woman in her 30s in good health and CMV-seronegative.

The CDR3 sequence: CSARGVNEQFF. In nucleotides, the CDR3 is TGCAGTGCCCGAGGGGTCAATGAGCAGTTCTTC. The rearrangement links TRBV20-1 to TRBJ2-1, with D perhaps TRBD1 or TRBD2 (5 bases each). CDR3 size: 11 residues. With 6 bases removed from V and 6 bases from J, the gap between germline ends came to 9 bases. Germline assignment: CDR1 DFQATT and CDR2 SNEGSKA (reference sequence).